One sample yielded the 5 T cell receptor beta chains listed below, sequenced in a study. Treg sorting used a CD4+CD25+CD127-/low gate. MiXCR, applied by TCRdb to the 5' RACE reads, yields one record per CDR3 protein. Among 7,800 or so distinct CDR3 sequences, about three quarters were seen once, and the ten largest hold roughly 4.7%. Sequencing was done on a sample of tumor-infiltrating Tregs sorted from the breast tumor. All receptors derive from a female donor with breast cancer.

The chain has TRBV5-1 and TRBJ2-1, with D possibly called TRBD1 or TRBD2 (5 bases each). Trimming pared 0 bases from V and 6 bases from J, leaving 13 bases between. CDR1 SGHRS and CDR2 YFSETQ come from the germline V gene. The CDR3 spans 15 residues. The CDR3: CASSLGSIGGNEQFF. CDR3 sequence (DNA): TGCGCCAGCAGCTTGGGATCCATTGGGGGCAATGAGCAGTTCTTC.

The rearrangement links TRBV2 to TRBJ1-1, with 7 bases aligning to TRBD1. The CDR3 is 12 residues long. Germline V CDR1 and CDR2: SNHLY, FYNNEI. The junction had 5 bases not matched to a gene; V was cut back by 4 bases and J by 9 bases. For the CDR3, the DNA is TGTGCCAGCAGTGTAGGGGGCGAGAAAGCTTTCTTT. It is translated as CASSVGGEKAFF.

V usage is TRBV28 and J usage is TRBJ2-2; 14 bases are shared with TRBD2. The CDR3 runs to 21 residues. The germline V gene has CDR1 MDHEN and CDR2 SYDVKM. The V segment lost 2 bases and the J segment 0 bases; nucleotides outside the gene matches: 11. The CDR3 nucleotides read TGTGCCAGCAGTTTACGTAGACTAGCGGGAGGGCCAAGGCCGAACACCGGGGAGCTGTTTTTT. Residues: CASSLRRLAGGPRPNTGELFF.

The chain employs TRBV7-8 and TRBJ2-1; D is uncertain. Looked up from germline, CDR1 is SGHVS and CDR2 is FQNEAQ. The length of the CDR3 is 13 residues. V lost 5 bases and J lost 5, with 10 bases in between. CDR3 bases: TGTGCCAGCAGCGTGATCTTGGACAATGAGCAGTTCTTC. This encodes CASSVILDNEQFF.

The chain employs TRBV7-6 and TRBJ1-1, with 8 bases matching TRBD1. V trimming: 5 bases; J trimming: 4 bases; junction bases outside the gene matches: 12. Germline CDR1 SGHVS, CDR2 FNYEAQ. CDR3 length equals 16 residues. For the CDR3, the DNA is TGTGCCAGCAGCCCCCGTCCGGACAGGGTTCGCACTGAAGCTTTCTTT. This translates into CASSPRPDRVRTEAFF. The variable domain in full, with the rest retrieved from reference TRBV7-6 and TRBJ1-1, is GAGVSQSPRYKVTKRGQDVALRCDPISGHVSLYWYRQALGQGPEFLTYFNYEAQQDKSGLPNDRFSAERPEGSISTLTIQRTEQRDSAMYRCASSPRPDRVRTEAFFGQGTRLTVV.